This T cell receptor (beta chain) was captured by sequencing in a study of T cells in localized non-small cell lung cancer. Trimming pared 0 bases from V and 5 bases from J, leaving 19 bases between. This CDR3 contains 17 residues. Germline values: CDR1 SGHTA, CDR2 FQGTGA. Repertoires were generated with immunoSEQ multiplex PCR, while TCRdb's copy carries only in-frame clones and drops some. The data contain more than 35,000 clones, approximately 94% of them singletons. With regard to this clone: The antigen is unknown.

Study-wide results and caveats: Analysis by sequencing included only one tumor region, so heterogeneity remains possible.

The V gene is TRBV7-3, the J gene TRBJ1-1; possibly TRBD1 for D (5 bases). This clonotype was sampled from an older female donor with stage I lung adenocarcinoma. The input for sequencing was peripheral blood, taken before any cancer treatment. The DNA for the CDR3 is TGTGCCAGCAGCTTAACGTTTGGAACAGGCCCCCTTACTGAAGCTTTCTTT. Its protein product is CASSLTFGTGPLTEAFF.